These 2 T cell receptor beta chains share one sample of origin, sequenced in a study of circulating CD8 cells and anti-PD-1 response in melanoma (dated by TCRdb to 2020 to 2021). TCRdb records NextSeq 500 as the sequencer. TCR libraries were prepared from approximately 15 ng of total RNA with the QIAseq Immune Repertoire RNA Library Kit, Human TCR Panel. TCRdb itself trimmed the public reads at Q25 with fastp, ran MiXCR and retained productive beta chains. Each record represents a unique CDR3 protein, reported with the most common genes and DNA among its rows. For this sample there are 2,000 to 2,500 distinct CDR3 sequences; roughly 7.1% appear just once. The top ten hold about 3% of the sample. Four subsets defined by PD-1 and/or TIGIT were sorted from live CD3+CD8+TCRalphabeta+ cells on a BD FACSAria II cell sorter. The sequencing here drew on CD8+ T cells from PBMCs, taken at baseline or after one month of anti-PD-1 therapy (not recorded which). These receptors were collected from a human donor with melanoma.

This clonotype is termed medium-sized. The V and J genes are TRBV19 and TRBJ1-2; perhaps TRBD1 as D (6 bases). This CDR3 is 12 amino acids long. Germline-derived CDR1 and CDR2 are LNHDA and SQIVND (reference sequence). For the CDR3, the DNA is TGTGCGGCCGGGGGGCCTCACTATGGCTACACCTTC. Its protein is CAAGGPHYGYTF.

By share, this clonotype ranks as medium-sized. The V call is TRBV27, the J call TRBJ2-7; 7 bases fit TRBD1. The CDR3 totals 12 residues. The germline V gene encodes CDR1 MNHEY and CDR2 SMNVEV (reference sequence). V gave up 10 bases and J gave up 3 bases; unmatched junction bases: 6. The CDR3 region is CATRTGDYEQYF. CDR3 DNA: TGTGCCACCCGGACAGGCGACTACGAGCAGTACTTC.